Below are 6 T cell receptor beta chains sequenced from a single sample in a study of CD8 T cells in Susac syndrome. Random hexamers were used to reverse transcribe an amount of about 0.5 to 1 ug RNA. TCRdb ran MiXCR on the immunoSEQ multiplex PCR reads and lists one entry per CDR3 protein. Among about 110,000 distinct CDR3 sequences listed, approximately 95% were seen once. Sequencing was done on a sample of CD8+ T cells from PBMCs. The receptor source for this set is a human donor with Susac syndrome.

Here the CDR3 DNA reads TGCGCCAGCCTTCGGACTAGCGGGAGTAAAGAGACCCAGTACTTC. Translation gives CASLRTSGSKETQYF. V is TRBV5-1 and J is TRBJ2-5; TRBD2 agrees at 13 bases. Germline CDR1 is SGHRS and CDR2 is YFSETQ. V gave up 7 bases and J gave up 3 bases; unmatched junction bases: 6. This CDR3 comprises 15 residues.

CDR3 in amino acids: CASSPFRGMGYSPLHF. In DNA, the CDR3 is TGTGCCAGCAGCCCGTTCAGGGGTATGGGGTATTCACCCCTCCACTTT. The chain joins TRBV3-1 to TRBJ1-6, with D possibly matching TRBD1 (6 bases). The germline CDR1 and CDR2 sequences are LGHDT and YNNKEL (reference sequence). This CDR3 contains 16 residues. The germline V and J ends were trimmed by 4 bases and 8 bases, with 18 bases remaining between them. The full variable domain, its missing parts supplied by reference TRBV3-1 and TRBJ1-6, is DTAVSQTPKYLVTQMGNDKSIKCEQNLGHDTMYWYKQDSKKFLKIMFSYNNKELIINETVPNRFSPKSPDKAHLNLHINSLELGDSAVYFCASSPFRGMGYSPLHFGNGTRLTVT.

This clonotype was seen only once. CDR3 protein: CASSTKGQGAAEAFF. CDR3 sequence (DNA): TGTGCCAGCAGTACAAAGGGACAGGGGGCTGCTGAAGCTTTCTTT. The chain is built from TRBV27 and TRBJ1-1; 12 nucleotides align to TRBD1. Germline CDR1 MNHEY, CDR2 SMNVEV (reference sequence). V dropped 5 bases and J dropped 6; count of bases not matched to a gene: 7. This CDR3 comprises 15 residues.

V gene TRBV24-1 combines with J gene TRBJ2-3, with 13 bases identical to TRBD2. The CDR3 contains 16 residues. The junction had 3 bases not matched to a gene; V was cut back by 5 bases and J by 2 bases. Per the germline V gene, CDR1 is KGHDR and CDR2 is SFDVKD. The DNA for the CDR3 is TGTGCCACCAGTGCCGGACTAGCGGGGGCCACAGATACGCAGTATTTT. Its translation: CATSAGLAGATDTQYF.

The chain couples TRBV6-1 to TRBJ2-3; perhaps TRBD1 as D (6 bases). The V end was cut by 7 bases, the J end by 3 bases, with 23 bases between. The length of the CDR3 is 17 residues. In germline, CDR1 is MNHNS, CDR2 SASEGT. CDR3 nucleotides: TGTGCCAGCACCTTTAACCCCCGACAGGATTCAACAGATACGCAGTATTTT. Residues: CASTFNPRQDSTDTQYF.

V usage is TRBV7-9 and J usage is TRBJ2-7; D is unclear. The CDR3 spans 11 residues. Trimming took 5 bases from V and 8 from J, leaving 10 bases between them. CDR1 and CDR2 (germline): SEHNR, FQNEAQ (reference sequence). CDR3 sequence (DNA): TGTGCCAGCAGCGTGGATGAGCAGCAGTACTTC. This gives the protein CASSVDEQQYF.